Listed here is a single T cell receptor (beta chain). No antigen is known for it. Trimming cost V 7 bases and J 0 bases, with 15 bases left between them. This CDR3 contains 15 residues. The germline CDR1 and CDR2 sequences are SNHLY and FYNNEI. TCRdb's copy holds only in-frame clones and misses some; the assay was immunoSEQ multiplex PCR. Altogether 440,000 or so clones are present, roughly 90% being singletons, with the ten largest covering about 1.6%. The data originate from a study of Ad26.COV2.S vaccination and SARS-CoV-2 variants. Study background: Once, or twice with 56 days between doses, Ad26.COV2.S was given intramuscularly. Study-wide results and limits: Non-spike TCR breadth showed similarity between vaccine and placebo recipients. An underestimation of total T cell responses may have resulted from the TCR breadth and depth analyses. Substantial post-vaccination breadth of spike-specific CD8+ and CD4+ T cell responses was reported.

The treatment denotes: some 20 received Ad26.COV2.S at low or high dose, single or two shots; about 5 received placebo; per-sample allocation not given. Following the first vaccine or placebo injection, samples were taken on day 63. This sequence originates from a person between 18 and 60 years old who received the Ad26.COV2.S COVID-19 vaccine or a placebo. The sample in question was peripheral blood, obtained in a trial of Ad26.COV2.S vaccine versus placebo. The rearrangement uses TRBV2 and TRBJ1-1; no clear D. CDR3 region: CASTPMGALNTEAFF. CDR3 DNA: TGTGCCAGCACACCTATGGGCGCCCTGAACACTGAAGCTTTCTTT.